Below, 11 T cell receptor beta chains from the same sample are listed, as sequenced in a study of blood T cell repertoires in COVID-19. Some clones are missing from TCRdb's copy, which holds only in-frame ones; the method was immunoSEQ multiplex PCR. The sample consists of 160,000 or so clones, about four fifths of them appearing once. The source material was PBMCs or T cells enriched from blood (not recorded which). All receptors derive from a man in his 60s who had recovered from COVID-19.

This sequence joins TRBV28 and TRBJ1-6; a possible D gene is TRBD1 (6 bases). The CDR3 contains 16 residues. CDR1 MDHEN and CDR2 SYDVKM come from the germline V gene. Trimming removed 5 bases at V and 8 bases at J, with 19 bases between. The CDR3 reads CASSGGRSSFYSPLHF. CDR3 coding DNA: TGTGCCAGCAGTGGGGGCAGATCATCTTTTTATTCACCCCTCCACTTT.

The CDR3 DNA reads TGTGCCAGCAGGAAGGGACTAGCGGGGAGGGCCAACGTCCTGACTTTC. Translation gives CASRKGLAGRANVLTF. The chain couples TRBV7-8 to TRBJ2-6; 13 bases agree with TRBD2. The CDR3 covers 16 residues. Germline CDR1 reads SGHVS; CDR2 reads FQNEAQ. The trim removed 6 bases at V and 5 bases at J, leaving 4 bases unmatched.

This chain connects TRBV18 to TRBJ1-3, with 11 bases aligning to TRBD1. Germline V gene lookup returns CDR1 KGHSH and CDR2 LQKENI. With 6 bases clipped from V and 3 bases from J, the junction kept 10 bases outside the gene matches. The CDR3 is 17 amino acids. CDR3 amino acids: CASSYRTGGVGGNTIYF. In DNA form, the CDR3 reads TGTGCCAGCTCCTATAGGACAGGGGGCGTCGGTGGAAACACCATATATTTT.

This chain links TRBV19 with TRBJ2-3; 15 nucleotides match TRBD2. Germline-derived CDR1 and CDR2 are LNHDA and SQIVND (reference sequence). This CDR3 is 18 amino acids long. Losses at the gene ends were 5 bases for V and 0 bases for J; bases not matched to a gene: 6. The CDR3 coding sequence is TGTGCCAGTAGTCCAGGACTAGCGGGGGGGCCCAGCACAGATACGCAGTATTTT. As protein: CASSPGLAGGPSTDTQYF.

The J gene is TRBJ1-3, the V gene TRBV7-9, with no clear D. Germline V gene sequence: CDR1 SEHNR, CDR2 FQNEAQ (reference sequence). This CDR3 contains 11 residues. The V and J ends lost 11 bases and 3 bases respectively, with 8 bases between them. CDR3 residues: CAGRGGNTIYF. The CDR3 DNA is TGTGCCGGACGGGGTGGAAACACCATATATTTT.

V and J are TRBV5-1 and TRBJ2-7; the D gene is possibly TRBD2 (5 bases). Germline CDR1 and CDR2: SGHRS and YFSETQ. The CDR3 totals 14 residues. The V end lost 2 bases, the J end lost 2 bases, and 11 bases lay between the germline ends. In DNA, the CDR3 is TGCGCCAGCAGCTTAAACAGCGGAACCTACGAGCAGTACTTC. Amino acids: CASSLNSGTYEQYF. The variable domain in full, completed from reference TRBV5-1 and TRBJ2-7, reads KAGVTQTPRYLIKTRGQQVTLSCSPISGHRSVSWYQQTPGQGLQFLFEYFSETQRNKGNFPGRFSGRQFSNSRSEMNVSTLELGDSALYLCASSLNSGTYEQYFGPGTRLTVT.

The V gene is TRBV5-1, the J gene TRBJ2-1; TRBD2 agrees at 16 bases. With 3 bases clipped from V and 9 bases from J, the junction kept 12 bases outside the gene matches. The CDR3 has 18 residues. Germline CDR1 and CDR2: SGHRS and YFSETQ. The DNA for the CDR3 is TGCGCCAGCAGCTCGGGACTAGCGGGGGGGCTAGGTAGTAGTGAGCAGTTCTTC. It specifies CASSSGLAGGLGSSEQFF.

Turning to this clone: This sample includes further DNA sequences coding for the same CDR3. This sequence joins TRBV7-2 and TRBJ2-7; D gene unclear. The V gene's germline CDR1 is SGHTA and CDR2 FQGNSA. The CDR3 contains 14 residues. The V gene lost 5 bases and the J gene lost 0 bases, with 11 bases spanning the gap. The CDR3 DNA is TGTGCCAGCAGCCCCGTGAGGAGCTCCTACGAGCAGTACTTC. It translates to CASSPVRSSYEQYF.

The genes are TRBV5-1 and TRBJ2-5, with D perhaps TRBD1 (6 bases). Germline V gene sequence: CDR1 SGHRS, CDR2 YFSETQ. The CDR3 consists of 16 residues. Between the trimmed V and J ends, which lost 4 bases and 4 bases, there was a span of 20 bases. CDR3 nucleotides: TGCGCCAGCAGCCTGAGGGGTGTGGACAGCGGAGAGACCCAGTACTTC. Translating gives CASSLRGVDSGETQYF.

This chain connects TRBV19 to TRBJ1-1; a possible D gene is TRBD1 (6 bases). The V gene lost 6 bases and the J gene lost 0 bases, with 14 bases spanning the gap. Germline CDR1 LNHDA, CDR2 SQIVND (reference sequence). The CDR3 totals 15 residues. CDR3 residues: CASSSDRIMNTEAFF. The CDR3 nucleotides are TGTGCCAGTAGCTCTGACAGGATTATGAACACTGAAGCTTTCTTT.

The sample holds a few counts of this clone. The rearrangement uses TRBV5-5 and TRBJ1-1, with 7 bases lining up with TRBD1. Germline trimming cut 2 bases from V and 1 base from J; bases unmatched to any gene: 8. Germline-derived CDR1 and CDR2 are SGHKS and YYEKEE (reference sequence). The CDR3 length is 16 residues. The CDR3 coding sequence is TGTGCCAGCAGCTTTTTTACAGGGGTCCGGAACACTGAAGCTTTCTTT. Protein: CASSFFTGVRNTEAFF.